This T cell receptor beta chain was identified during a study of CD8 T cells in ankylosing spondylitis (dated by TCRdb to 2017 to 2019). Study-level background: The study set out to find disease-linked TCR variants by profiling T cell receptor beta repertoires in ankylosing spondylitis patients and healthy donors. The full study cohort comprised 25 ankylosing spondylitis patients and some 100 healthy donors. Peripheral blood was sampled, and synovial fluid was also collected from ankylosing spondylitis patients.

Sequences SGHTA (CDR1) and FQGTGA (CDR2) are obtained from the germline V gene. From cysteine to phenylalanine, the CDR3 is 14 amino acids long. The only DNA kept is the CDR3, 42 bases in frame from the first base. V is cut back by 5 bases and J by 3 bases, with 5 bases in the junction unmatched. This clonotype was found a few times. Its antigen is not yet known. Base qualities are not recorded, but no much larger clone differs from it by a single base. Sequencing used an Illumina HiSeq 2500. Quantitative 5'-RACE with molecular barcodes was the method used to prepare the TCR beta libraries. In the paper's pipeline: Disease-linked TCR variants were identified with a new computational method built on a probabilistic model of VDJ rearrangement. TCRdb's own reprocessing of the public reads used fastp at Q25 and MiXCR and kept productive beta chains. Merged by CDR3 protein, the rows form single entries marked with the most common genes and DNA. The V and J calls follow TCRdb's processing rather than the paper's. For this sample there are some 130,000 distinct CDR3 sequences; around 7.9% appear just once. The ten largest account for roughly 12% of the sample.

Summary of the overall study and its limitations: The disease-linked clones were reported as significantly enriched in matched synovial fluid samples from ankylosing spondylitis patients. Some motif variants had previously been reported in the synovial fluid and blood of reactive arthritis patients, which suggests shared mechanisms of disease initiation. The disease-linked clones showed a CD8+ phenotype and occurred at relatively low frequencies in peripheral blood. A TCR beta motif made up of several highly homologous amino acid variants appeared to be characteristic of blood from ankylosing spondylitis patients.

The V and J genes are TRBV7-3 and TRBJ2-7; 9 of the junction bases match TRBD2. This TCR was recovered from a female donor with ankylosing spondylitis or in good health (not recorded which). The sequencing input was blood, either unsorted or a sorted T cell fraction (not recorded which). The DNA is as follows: TGTGCCAGCAGCAACCAAGCGGGGGGCTACGAGCAGTACTTC. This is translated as CASSNQAGGYEQYF.